The 19 T cell receptor beta chains given below trace back to one sample, sequenced in a study of OX40 agonist ivuxolimab in advanced cancers. The library was made by the immunoSEQ multiplex PCR assay. TCRdb took this table from immuneACCESS and kept in-frame rearrangements with V and J called. Such tables lack part of the clones; where checked against another copy, unresolved V genes explain under half of the gap, and the rest is unexplained. The sample data list over 30,000 clones, and approximately 80% of these were observed just once. Of the sample, approximately 14% is held by the ten largest clones. The sample in question was CD4+ or CD8+ T cells sorted from blood, obtained in a trial of the OX40 agonist ivuxolimab. All receptors come from an adult with an advanced solid tumor such as melanoma, head and neck, liver or kidney cancer.

V is TRBV11-3 and J is TRBJ2-2; 13 nucleotides agree with TRBD2. This CDR3 region has 17 residues. Germline CDR1 and CDR2: SGHNT and YENEEA. V dropped 4 bases and J dropped 5; count of bases not matched to a gene: 7. CDR3: CASSSLTSGGSTGELFF. CDR3 bases: TGTGCCAGCAGCTCGTTGACTAGCGGGGGGAGTACCGGGGAGCTGTTTTTT.

The J gene is TRBJ2-3, the V gene TRBV7-9, with TRBD2 matching 12 bases. CDR1 is SEHNR and CDR2 is FQNEAQ in the germline V gene (reference sequence). The CDR3 covers 17 residues. The J segment lost 4 bases and the V segment lost 6 bases, leaving 11 bases of the junction unmatched. The CDR3 DNA follows: TGTGCCAGCAGACCTACTAGCGGGGGGTTCGAGGCAGATACGCAGTATTTT. Protein product: CASRPTSGGFEADTQYF.

In nucleotides, the CDR3 is TGTGCCAGCAGTGCTGGGTTCAATCAGCCCCAGCATTTT. Translation: CASSAGFNQPQHF. The chain recombines TRBV2 with TRBJ1-5; D is unclear. Germline loops: CDR1 SNHLY, CDR2 FYNNEI. The CDR3 consists of 13 residues. V lost 4 bases, J lost 3 bases, and 7 bases lay in between.

This clone was counted between two and nine times. Written as DNA, the CDR3 is TGTGCCAGCAGCTTAAGACCTGAATACAGGTCACCCCTCCACTTT. Encoded protein: CASSLRPEYRSPLHF. The J gene is TRBJ1-6, the V gene TRBV5-6, with D possibly being TRBD1 (5 bases). The germline gives CDR1 SGHDT, CDR2 YYEEEE. Trimming shortened V by 2 bases and J by 10 bases, and 16 bases separated the two germline ends. The CDR3 has 15 residues.

The chain carries TRBV7-8 and TRBJ1-6; 8 bases align to TRBD1. Unmatched junction bases numbered 10, after V lost 5 bases and J lost 7 bases. CDR1 is SGHVS and CDR2 is FQNEAQ in the germline V gene. There are 16 residues in the CDR3. The CDR3 bases are TGTGCCAGCAGCGTTACAGGGGGAAATCACAATTCACCCCTCCACTTT. Encoded protein: CASSVTGGNHNSPLHF.

The J gene is TRBJ1-1, the V gene TRBV27; D is perhaps TRBD1 (5 bases). The germline gives CDR1 MNHEY, CDR2 SMNVEV (reference sequence). The germline V and J ends were trimmed by 8 bases and 3 bases, with 13 bases remaining between them. The CDR3 sequence is 13 residues long. The DNA of the CDR3 is TGTGCCAGCTCAGGGTTCTGGGACACTGAAGCTTTCTTT. This sequence encodes CASSGFWDTEAFF.

This clone was counted a few times. The rearrangement joins TRBV2 to TRBJ2-5, with D perhaps TRBD1 (6 bases). V shed 10 bases and J shed 4 bases, with 16 bases lying between them. This CDR3 contains 13 residues. The germline V gene encodes CDR1 SNHLY and CDR2 FYNNEI. This chain's CDR3 is CATSEQGGETQYF. The CDR3 DNA reads as TGTGCCACATCCGAACAGGGCGGAGAGACCCAGTACTTC.

V usage is TRBV5-6 and J usage is TRBJ2-2, with 10 nucleotides matching TRBD1. The CDR3 has 16 residues. Germline V gives CDR1 SGHDT, CDR2 YYEEEE. The V and J ends lost 2 bases and 4 bases, in that order; junction bases with no gene match: 5. The CDR3 protein is CASSFARTGGTGELFF. The CDR3 DNA reads as TGTGCCAGCAGCTTTGCCCGGACAGGGGGCACCGGGGAGCTGTTTTTT.

V usage is TRBV15 and J usage is TRBJ2-3; 9 nucleotides match TRBD2. The CDR3 is made up of 16 amino acids. Germline V gene data show CDR1 as LNHNV and CDR2 as YYDKDF (reference sequence). Trimming took 4 bases from V and 1 from J; bases not matched to a gene: 6. Here the CDR3 DNA reads TGTGCCACCAGCATGTCTAGCGGGACGGGCACAGATACGCAGTATTTT. It encodes CATSMSSGTGTDTQYF.

The chain employs TRBV5-1 and TRBJ2-2; 12 nucleotides match TRBD2. The CDR3 spans 17 residues. CDR1 is SGHRS and CDR2 is YFSETQ in the germline V gene. J lost 7 bases, V lost 0 bases, and 7 bases had no gene match. CDR3 amino acids: CASSLAQTSGSGGELFF. CDR3 DNA: TGCGCCAGCAGCTTGGCGCAGACTAGCGGGAGTGGCGGGGAGCTGTTTTTT.

The V call is TRBV7-9, the J call TRBJ2-7; D is unresolved. CDR1 SEHNR and CDR2 FQNEAQ come from the germline V gene (reference sequence). V was cut by 1 base and J by 5 bases, with 3 bases left in between. The length of the CDR3 is 11 residues. CDR3 protein: CASSLGDEQYF. The DNA for the CDR3 is TGTGCCAGCAGCTTAGGGGACGAGCAGTACTTC.

The table lists this clone with a few counts. This chain joins TRBV7-2 and TRBJ1-6; 11 bases match TRBD1. The CDR3 has 15 residues. With V trimmed by 5 bases and J by 8 bases, 5 bases remained unmatched. CDR1 is SGHTA, CDR2 FQGNSA, per germline. The CDR3 sequence: CASSPRTGGDSPLHF. CDR3 nucleotide sequence: TGTGCCAGCAGCCCAAGGACAGGGGGCGATTCACCCCTCCACTTT.

This clone turned up a few times. The rearrangement links TRBV29-1 to TRBJ2-2; 14 nucleotides match TRBD2. The CDR3 spans 14 residues. CDR1 and CDR2 from the germline V gene are SQVTM and ANQGSEA. V was pared by 7 bases and J by 4 bases, with 2 bases of the junction left unmatched. The CDR3 protein is CSAGTSGGTGELFF. The CDR3 DNA is TGCAGCGCCGGGACTAGCGGGGGCACCGGGGAGCTGTTTTTT.

About this clone: The DNA is left out, because the CDR3 cannot be placed on it with certainty; the CDR3 is given as TCRdb lists it. This sequence joins TRBV28 and TRBJ2-5; the table gives TRBD2 as D, unverified against the DNA. The germline V gene has CDR1 MDHEN and CDR2 SYDVKM. Including both end residues, the CDR3 is 15 amino acids long. The CDR3 loop reads CASSLERERERTQYF.

The chain links TRBV27 to TRBJ2-1, with TRBD2 matching over 7 bases. The CDR3 consists of 14 residues. V lost 6 bases to trimming and J lost 7 bases; unmatched junction nucleotides: 9. CDR1 is MNHEY and CDR2 is SMNVEV in the germline V gene (reference sequence). This CDR3 reads CASSQDNGGNEQFF. Here the CDR3 DNA reads TGTGCCAGCAGCCAAGATAACGGGGGGAATGAGCAGTTCTTC.

This clone was seen a few times. The V call is TRBV2, the J call TRBJ2-7; TRBD2 matches 7 bases. J gave up 3 bases and V 6 bases, and 26 bases lay outside the gene matches. The length of the CDR3 is 20 residues. Germline V lookup: CDR1 SNHLY, CDR2 FYNNEI. CDR3 region: CASRRRLAEFRSLLYYEQYF. The DNA of the CDR3 is TGTGCCAGCAGGAGGAGGCTAGCGGAATTCCGCAGTCTCCTCTACTACGAGCAGTACTTC.

This clone was seen a handful of times. CDR3 in amino acids: CASSFGAGGTGELFF. The CDR3 nucleotides read TGCGCCAGCAGCTTTGGAGCAGGGGGCACCGGGGAGCTGTTTTTT. The rearrangement uses TRBV5-1 and TRBJ2-2, with 7 positions matching TRBD1. The V and J ends lost 2 bases and 4 bases, in that order; junction bases with no gene match: 5. Germline loops: CDR1 SGHRS, CDR2 YFSETQ. CDR3 length: 15 amino acids.

The rearrangement uses TRBV28 and TRBJ2-7; tentative D call: TRBD1 (6 bases). V was cut by 6 bases and J by 2 bases, with 8 bases left in between. CDR1 and CDR2 (germline): MDHEN, SYDVKM. The CDR3 extends over 12 amino acids. DNA for the CDR3: TGTGCCAGCAGACAGGGAACCTACGAGCAGTACTTC. Protein product: CASRQGTYEQYF.

The V and J genes are TRBV6-1 and TRBJ2-5, with D tentatively TRBD1 (6 bases). The CDR3 sequence is 13 residues long. Trimming shortened V by 7 bases and J by 5 bases, and 14 bases separated the two germline ends. Germline-derived CDR1 and CDR2 are MNHNS and SASEGT. This CDR3 reads CASKRGFGETQYF. CDR3 nucleotides: TGTGCCAGCAAGAGGGGGTTTGGCGAGACCCAGTACTTC.